These 23 T cell receptor beta chains were all obtained from the same sample, sequenced in a study of vaccination effects on CD4 cells after COVID-19. Following a 10-day culture, CD4+ T cells were purified. Participants were given two doses of BNT162b2 or mRNA-1273 vaccine. Sequencing used immunoSEQ multiplex PCR; TCRdb keeps in-frame clones, though not all of them. This table has some 47,000 clones, less than 85% appearing once. Their recognized antigens are unknown. The starting material was CD4+ T cells from PBMCs cultured without peptide, obtained after COVID-19 vaccination. All receptors derive from a human donor who received a COVID-19 vaccine.

A single count supports this clone. CDR3 coding DNA: TGTGCCAGCAGCTTAGAGGGGACAGGGGGCTCCCACTATGGCTACACCTTC. Protein sequence: CASSLEGTGGSHYGYTF. The V gene is TRBV7-9, the J gene TRBJ1-2; 12 bases are a match to TRBD1. Germline-derived CDR1 and CDR2 are SEHNR and FQNEAQ (reference sequence). Losses at the gene ends were 1 base for V and 3 bases for J; bases not matched to a gene: 6. The CDR3 extends over 17 amino acids.

This sequence joins TRBV9 and TRBJ1-5; tentative D call: TRBD1 (5 bases). The CDR3 totals 15 residues. The germline CDR1 and CDR2 sequences are SGDLS and YYNGEE. With 1 base removed from V and 4 bases from J, the gap between germline ends came to 12 bases. CDR3 nucleotide sequence: TGTGCCAGCAGCGTAACGGGGCAGGCTAATCAGCCCCAGCATTTT. Residues: CASSVTGQANQPQHF.

The rearrangement links TRBV7-9 to TRBJ1-1, with unresolved D. The CDR3 runs 12 residues. CDR1 and CDR2 from the germline V gene are SEHNR and FQNEAQ (reference sequence). Trimming stripped 1 base from V and 9 bases from J, with 9 bases between. CDR3 in amino acids: CASSLVEQKAFF. CDR3 in DNA: TGTGCCAGCAGCTTAGTTGAACAGAAAGCTTTCTTT. Complete variable domain (other parts from reference TRBV7-9 and TRBJ1-1): DTGVSQNPRHKITKRGQNVTFRCDPISEHNRLYWYRQTLGQGPEFLTYFQNEAQLEKSRLLSDRFSAERPKGSFSTLEIQRTEQGDSAMYLCASSLVEQKAFFGQGTRLTVV.

The CDR3 loop is CASRPTTNEKLFF. The CDR3 DNA is TGTGCCAGTAGACCGACAACTAATGAAAAACTGTTTTTT. The rearrangement joins TRBV19 to TRBJ1-4; D remains unclear. CDR3 length equals 13 residues. Germline V lookup: CDR1 LNHDA, CDR2 SQIVND (reference sequence). The V and J ends lost 6 bases and 0 bases respectively, with 5 bases between them.

V usage is TRBV5-1 and J usage is TRBJ2-7; 9 bases line up with TRBD2. The junction had 8 bases not matched to a gene; V was cut back by 4 bases and J by 3 bases. Germline V gives CDR1 SGHRS, CDR2 YFSETQ. The CDR3 extends over 15 amino acids. CDR3 sequence reads: CASSAQAGGLYEQYF. As DNA, the CDR3 is TGCGCCAGCAGCGCCCAAGCGGGGGGACTCTACGAGCAGTACTTC. The full variable domain, rest sourced from reference TRBV5-1 and TRBJ2-7, is KAGVTQTPRYLIKTRGQQVTLSCSPISGHRSVSWYQQTPGQGLQFLFEYFSETQRNKGNFPGRFSGRQFSNSRSEMNVSTLELGDSALYLCASSAQAGGLYEQYFGPGTRLTVT.

This clone was detected ten times or more. The chain is built from TRBV2 and TRBJ2-7, with TRBD2 as a possible D gene (5 bases). V was trimmed by 4 bases and J by 3 bases, leaving 13 bases between them. Per germline, CDR1 SNHLY and CDR2 FYNNEI. The CDR3 has 14 residues. Here the CDR3 reads CASSVGRGYYEQYF. In DNA, the CDR3 is TGTGCCAGCAGTGTGGGTCGGGGATACTACGAGCAGTACTTC.

This chain links TRBV9 with TRBJ2-5; possibly TRBD2 for D (6 bases). The CDR3 has 12 amino acids. Trimming removed 6 bases from V and 3 bases from J, with 9 bases in between. Germline V gene lookup returns CDR1 SGDLS and CDR2 YYNGEE. The CDR3 nucleotides read TGTGCCAGCACCACGGGAGAAGAGACCCAGTACTTC. Translating gives CASTTGEETQYF.

The V call is TRBV9, the J call TRBJ1-3; a possible D gene is TRBD1 (5 bases). Germline V lookup: CDR1 SGDLS, CDR2 YYNGEE. Trimming cost V 10 bases and J 4 bases, with 9 bases left between them. The CDR3 sequence is 11 residues long. The CDR3 nucleotides are TGTGCCTCAGGGTGGGGAAACACCATATATTTT. Encoded protein: CASGWGNTIYF.

The V gene is TRBV28, the J gene TRBJ1-4, with TRBD1 matching over 9 bases. The CDR3 consists of 14 residues. J gave up 5 bases and V 6 bases, and 4 bases lay outside the gene matches. Germline values: CDR1 MDHEN, CDR2 SYDVKM. The CDR3 spells CASSTGGRNEKLFF. The CDR3 coding sequence is TGTGCCAGCAGCACAGGGGGCAGGAATGAAAAACTGTTTTTT.

The rearrangement joins TRBV28 to TRBJ2-1; D unresolved. Trimming left V 3 bases short and J 5 bases short, with 17 bases between. Germline assignment: CDR1 MDHEN and CDR2 SYDVKM. The CDR3 runs 16 residues. CDR3 in amino acids: CASSLGASGNDNEQFF. The CDR3 bases are TGTGCCAGCAGTTTGGGCGCCAGTGGAAATGACAATGAGCAGTTCTTC.

The chain combines TRBV18 with TRBJ1-4; 9 positions agree with TRBD1. This CDR3 region has 17 residues. After removal of 3 bases from V and 8 bases from J, the junction contained 13 bases not matched to a gene. CDR1 is KGHSH, CDR2 LQKENI, per germline. The CDR3 loop is CASSPRTGAVAGEKLFF. CDR3 nucleotides: TGTGCCAGCTCACCGCGGACAGGGGCCGTCGCAGGGGAAAAACTGTTTTTT.

The sample holds a few counts of this clone. This chain links TRBV14 with TRBJ2-1; the D is unclear. Trimming took 4 bases from V and 4 from J, leaving 2 bases between them. There are 11 residues in the CDR3. Germline CDR1 reads SGHDN; CDR2 reads FVKESK. CDR3 in amino acids: CASSPYNEQFF. CDR3 nucleotide sequence: TGTGCCAGCAGCCCTTACAATGAGCAGTTCTTC.

The gene calls are TRBV2 and TRBJ1-2, with D uncertain. The germline V gene encodes CDR1 SNHLY and CDR2 FYNNEI. There are 10 residues in the CDR3. The V end was cut by 6 bases, the J end by 8 bases, with 7 bases between. CDR3 sequence (DNA): TGTGCCAGCAGGGCAGACGGCTACACCTTC. The encoded protein is CASRADGYTF.

This clone occurred once. V is TRBV4-1 and J is TRBJ1-5, with TRBD1 as a possible D gene (5 bases). V lost 4 bases to trimming and J lost 1 base, with 11 bases between them. The CDR3 runs 15 residues. Germline lookup yields CDR1 MGHRA and CDR2 YSYEKL. The DNA of the CDR3 is TGCGCCAGCAGCCCCAGTTGGGGGAGCAATCAGCCCCAGCATTTT. Translating gives CASSPSWGSNQPQHF.

This rearrangement joins TRBV5-1 to TRBJ2-1; TRBD1 matches 8 bases. Losses at the gene ends were 4 bases for V and 9 bases for J; bases not matched to a gene: 15. The CDR3 is 16 residues long. CDR1 is SGHRS, CDR2 YFSETQ, per germline. The CDR3 DNA reads as TGCGCCAGCAGCCCACCCCTGGCAGGGGGCTTGGGTGAGCAGTTCTTC. This sequence encodes CASSPPLAGGLGEQFF.

J is TRBJ1-1 and V is TRBV4-2; a weak D match, TRBD1 (5 bases). The V and J ends lost 6 bases and 5 bases respectively, with 13 bases between them. Germline V gene sequence: CDR1 LGHNA, CDR2 YNFKEQ. The CDR3 has 13 residues. CDR3 DNA sequence: TGTGCCAGCAGGCTAGGGGTCTGGACTGAAGCTTTCTTT. Translating gives CASRLGVWTEAFF.

This chain uses TRBV10-3 with TRBJ2-1, with TRBD1 matching over 9 bases. Germline CDR1 ENHRY, CDR2 SYGVKD. V dropped 7 bases and J dropped 9; count of bases not matched to a gene: 13. The CDR3 contains 15 residues. The CDR3: CAITDRDRDRREQFF. Written as DNA, the CDR3 is TGTGCCATCACCGACCGGGACAGGGATCGGCGTGAGCAGTTCTTC.

The rearrangement uses TRBV5-1 and TRBJ2-1; weak D call: TRBD1 (6 bases). Germline V CDR1 and CDR2: SGHRS, YFSETQ. Trimming cost V 0 bases and J 0 bases, with 13 bases left between them. CDR3 length: 17 residues. CDR3 residues: CASSLVGAGSSYNEQFF. For the CDR3, the DNA is TGCGCCAGCAGCTTGGTGGGGGCAGGAAGCTCCTACAATGAGCAGTTCTTC.

CDR3 in amino acids: CASSDGGGYTF. The DNA of the CDR3 is TGTGCCAGTAGCGACGGGGGAGGCTACACCTTC. This chain joins TRBV19 and TRBJ1-2; D might be TRBD1 (5 bases). Germline V gives CDR1 LNHDA, CDR2 SQIVND (reference sequence). The CDR3 totals 11 residues. V gave up 6 bases and J gave up 8 bases, with 10 bases separating them. Looking up the rest from reference TRBV19 and TRBJ1-2 gives the full variable domain: DGGITQSPKYLFRKEGQNVTLSCEQNLNHDAMYWYRQDPGQGLRLIYYSQIVNDFQKGDIAEGYSVSREKKESFPLTVTSAQKNPTAFYLCASSDGGGYTFGSGTRLTVV.

The CDR3 sequence is CASSPLLAGANNEQFF. DNA of the CDR3: TGCGCCAGCAGCCCTCTACTAGCGGGGGCCAACAATGAGCAGTTCTTC. This sequence joins TRBV5-1 and TRBJ2-1, with 11 nucleotides matching TRBD2. CDR1 is SGHRS, CDR2 YFSETQ, per germline. The V and J ends lost 4 bases and 5 bases, in that order; junction bases with no gene match: 8. This CDR3 has 16 residues.

The rearrangement uses TRBV11-2 and TRBJ1-2; 9 positions match TRBD1. Germline V lookup: CDR1 SGHAT, CDR2 FQNNGV. V lost 5 bases to trimming and J lost 6 bases; unmatched junction nucleotides: 4. The CDR3 length is 13 residues. This chain's CDR3 is CASSQQGADGYTF. For the CDR3, the DNA is TGTGCCAGCAGCCAACAGGGGGCTGATGGCTACACCTTC.

The V gene is TRBV7-2, the J gene TRBJ1-2; D gene unclear. Germline-derived CDR1 and CDR2 are SGHTA and FQGNSA. V was clipped by 2 bases and J by 0 bases, with 7 bases between them. The CDR3 extends over 14 amino acids. In DNA form, the CDR3 reads TGTGCCAGCAGCTTAACAGTATCTAACTATGGCTACACCTTC. This encodes CASSLTVSNYGYTF.

This sequence joins TRBV5-4 and TRBJ1-2; 10 nucleotides match TRBD1. This CDR3 has 15 residues. J lost 7 bases, V lost 3 bases, and 9 bases had no gene match. Germline V gene lookup returns CDR1 SGHNT and CDR2 YYREEE (reference sequence). The CDR3 DNA reads as TGTGCCAGCAGCTCAACGACAGGGGGCGTATCTGGCTACACCTTC. This sequence encodes CASSSTTGGVSGYTF.